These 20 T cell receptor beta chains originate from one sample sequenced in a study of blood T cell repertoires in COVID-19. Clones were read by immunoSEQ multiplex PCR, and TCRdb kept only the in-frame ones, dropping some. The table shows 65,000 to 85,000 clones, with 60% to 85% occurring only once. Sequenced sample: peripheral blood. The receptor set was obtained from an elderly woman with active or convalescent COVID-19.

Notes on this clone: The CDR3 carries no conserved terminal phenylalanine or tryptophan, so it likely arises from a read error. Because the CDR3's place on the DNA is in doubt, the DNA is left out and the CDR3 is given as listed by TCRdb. CDR3 in amino acids: CASSRLVL. The gene calls are TRBV2 and TRBJ1-2; TRBD1 is the table's D call and was not checked against the DNA. The CDR3 is made up of 8 amino acids, end residues included. CDR1 is SNHLY, CDR2 FYNNEI, per germline.

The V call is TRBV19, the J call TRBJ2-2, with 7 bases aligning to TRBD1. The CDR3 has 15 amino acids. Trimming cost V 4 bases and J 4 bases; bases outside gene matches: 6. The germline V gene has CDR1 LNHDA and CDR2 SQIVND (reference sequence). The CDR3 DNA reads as TGTGCCAGTAGTAGGGCCACAGGGGTCACCGGGGAGCTGTTTTTT. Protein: CASSRATGVTGELFF.

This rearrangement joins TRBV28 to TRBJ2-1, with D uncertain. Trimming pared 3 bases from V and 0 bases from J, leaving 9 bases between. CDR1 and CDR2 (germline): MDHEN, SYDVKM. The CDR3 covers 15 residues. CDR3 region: CASSLTPSSYNEQFF. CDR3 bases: TGTGCCAGCAGTTTGACTCCCAGCTCCTACAATGAGCAGTTCTTC.

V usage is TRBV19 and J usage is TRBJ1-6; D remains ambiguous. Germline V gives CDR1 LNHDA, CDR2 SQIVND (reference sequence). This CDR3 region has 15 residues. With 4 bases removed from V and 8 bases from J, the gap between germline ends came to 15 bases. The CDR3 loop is CASSSGRIEHSPLHF. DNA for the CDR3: TGTGCCAGTAGTAGTGGCAGGATCGAACATTCACCCCTCCACTTT.

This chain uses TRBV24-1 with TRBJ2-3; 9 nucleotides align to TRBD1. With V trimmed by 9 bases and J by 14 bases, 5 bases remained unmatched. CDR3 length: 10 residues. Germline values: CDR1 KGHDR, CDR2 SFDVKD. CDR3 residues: CATEDRGLYF. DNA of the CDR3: TGTGCCACCGAGGACAGGGGTTTGTATTTT.

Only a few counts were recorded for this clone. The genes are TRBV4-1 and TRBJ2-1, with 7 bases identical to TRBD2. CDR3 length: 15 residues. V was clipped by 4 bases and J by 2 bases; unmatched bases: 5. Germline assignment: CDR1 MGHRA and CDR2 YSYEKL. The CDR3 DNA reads TGCGCCAGCAGCCCCGAGCGGGACCCCTACAATGAGCAGTTCTTC. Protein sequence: CASSPERDPYNEQFF.

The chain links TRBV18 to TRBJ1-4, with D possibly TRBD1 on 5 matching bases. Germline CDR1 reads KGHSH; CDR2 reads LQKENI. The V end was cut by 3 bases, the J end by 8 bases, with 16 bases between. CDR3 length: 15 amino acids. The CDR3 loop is CASSPLQGFLEKLFF. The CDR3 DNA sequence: TGTGCCAGCTCACCCCTCCAGGGATTTTTGGAAAAACTGTTTTTT.

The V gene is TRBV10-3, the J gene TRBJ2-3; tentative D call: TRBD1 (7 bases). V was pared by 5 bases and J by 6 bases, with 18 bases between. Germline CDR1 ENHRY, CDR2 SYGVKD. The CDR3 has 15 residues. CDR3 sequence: CAISPTGEVTDTQYF. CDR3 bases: TGTGCCATCAGTCCTACAGGGGAGGTGACTGATACGCAGTATTTT.

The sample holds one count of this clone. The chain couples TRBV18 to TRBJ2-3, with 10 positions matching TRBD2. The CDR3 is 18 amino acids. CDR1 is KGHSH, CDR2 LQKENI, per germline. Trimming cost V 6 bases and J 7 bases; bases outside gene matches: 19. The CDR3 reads CASSPSAERSGGANTQYF. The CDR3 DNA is TGTGCCAGCTCCCCCTCCGCCGAAAGGAGCGGGGGGGCAAATACGCAGTATTTT.

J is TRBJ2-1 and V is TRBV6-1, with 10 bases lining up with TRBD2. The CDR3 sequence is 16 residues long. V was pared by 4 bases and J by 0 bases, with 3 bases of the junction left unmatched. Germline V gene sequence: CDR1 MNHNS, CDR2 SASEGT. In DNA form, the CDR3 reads TGTGCCAGCAGTGTACTAGCGGGGAGCTCCTACAATGAGCAGTTCTTC. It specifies CASSVLAGSSYNEQFF.

In DNA form, the CDR3 reads TGTGCCAGCAGCCGCCGCGCCTTCGGACAGTTCAATCAGCCCCAGCATTTT. Translation: CASSRRAFGQFNQPQHF. This rearrangement joins TRBV27 to TRBJ1-5, with D maybe TRBD1 (6 bases). Looked up from germline, CDR1 is MNHEY and CDR2 is SMNVEV (reference sequence). V was clipped by 6 bases and J by 3 bases, with 21 bases between them. This CDR3 spans 17 amino acids.

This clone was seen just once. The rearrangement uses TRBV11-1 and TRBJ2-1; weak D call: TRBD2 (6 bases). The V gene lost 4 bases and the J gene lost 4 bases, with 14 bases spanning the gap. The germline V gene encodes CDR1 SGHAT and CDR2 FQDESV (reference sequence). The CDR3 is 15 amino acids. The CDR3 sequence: CASSSPRTMYNEQFF. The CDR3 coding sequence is TGTGCCAGCAGCTCCCCTCGGACTATGTACAATGAGCAGTTCTTC.

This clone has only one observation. The CDR3 coding sequence is TGCGCCAGCAGCCAGGGGTTAGCGGGGCGGGTTGAACAGCAGTTCTTC. Translation: CASSQGLAGRVEQQFF. The rearrangement uses TRBV4-3 and TRBJ2-1; TRBD2 matches at 8 bases. V was pared by 3 bases and J by 11 bases, with 15 bases of the junction left unmatched. There are 16 residues in the CDR3. The germline V gene has CDR1 LGHNA and CDR2 YSLEER.

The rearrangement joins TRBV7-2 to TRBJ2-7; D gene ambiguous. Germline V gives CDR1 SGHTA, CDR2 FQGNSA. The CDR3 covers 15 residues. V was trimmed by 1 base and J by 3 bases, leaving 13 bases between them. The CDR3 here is CASSLGRSSSYEQYF. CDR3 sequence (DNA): TGTGCCAGCAGCTTAGGGCGGTCTTCGAGCTACGAGCAGTACTTC.

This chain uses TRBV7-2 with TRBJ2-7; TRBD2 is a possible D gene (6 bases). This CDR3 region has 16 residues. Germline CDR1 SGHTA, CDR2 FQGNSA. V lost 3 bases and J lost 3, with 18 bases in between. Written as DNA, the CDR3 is TGTGCCAGCAGCTTGACCTTCGGGGGTAGCGGCTACGAGCAGTACTTC. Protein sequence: CASSLTFGGSGYEQYF.

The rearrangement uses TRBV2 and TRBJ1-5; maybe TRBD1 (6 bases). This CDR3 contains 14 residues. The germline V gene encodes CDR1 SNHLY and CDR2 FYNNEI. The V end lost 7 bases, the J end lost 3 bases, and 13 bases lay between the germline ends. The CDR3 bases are TGTGCCAGCAACCAGGGGTCCCCCAATCAGCCCCAGCATTTT. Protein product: CASNQGSPNQPQHF.

As DNA, the CDR3 is TGTGCCAGCAGCACGACAGGGACTGAAGCTTTCTTT. This gives the protein CASSTTGTEAFF. This chain joins TRBV11-2 and TRBJ1-1; 7 positions match TRBD1. This CDR3 is 12 amino acids long. The germline gives CDR1 SGHAT, CDR2 FQNNGV. V shed 5 bases and J 5 bases; nucleotides not matched to a gene: 2.

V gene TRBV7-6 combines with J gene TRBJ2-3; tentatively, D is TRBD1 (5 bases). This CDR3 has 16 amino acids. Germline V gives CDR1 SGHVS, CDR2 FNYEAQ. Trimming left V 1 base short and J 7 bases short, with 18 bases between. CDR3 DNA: TGTGCCAGCAGCTTAGAACGGGCAGGGATCACGAATACGCAGTATTTT. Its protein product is CASSLERAGITNTQYF. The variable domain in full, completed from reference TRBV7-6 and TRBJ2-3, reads GAGVSQSPRYKVTKRGQDVALRCDPISGHVSLYWYRQALGQGPEFLTYFNYEAQQDKSGLPNDRFSAERPEGSISTLTIQRTEQRDSAMYRCASSLERAGITNTQYFGPGTRLTVL.

As DNA, the CDR3 is TGTGCCAGCAGTTCCCCGGGACAGGGGCACTACGAGCAGTACTTC. It is translated as CASSSPGQGHYEQYF. V and J are TRBV28 and TRBJ2-7, with TRBD1 identical over 10 bases. The CDR3 runs 15 residues. Germline-derived CDR1 and CDR2 are MDHEN and SYDVKM. J gave up 3 bases and V 4 bases, and 6 bases lay outside the gene matches.

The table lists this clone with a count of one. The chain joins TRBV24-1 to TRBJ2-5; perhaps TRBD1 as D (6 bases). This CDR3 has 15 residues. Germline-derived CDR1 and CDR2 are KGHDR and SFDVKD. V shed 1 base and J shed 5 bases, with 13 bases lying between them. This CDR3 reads CATSDFAGAAETQYF. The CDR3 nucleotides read TGTGCCACCAGTGATTTCGCAGGGGCGGCGGAGACCCAGTACTTC.